These 23 T cell receptor beta chains were all obtained from the same sample, sequenced in a study of shared clonotypes between healthy human individuals. The naive CD8 population came from CD45RO-negative cells selected for CCR7, without terminally differentiated effector memory CD45RA+ cells. Measured with immunoSEQ multiplex PCR; TCRdb has only the in-frame clones, and not every one. In the table there are about 2 million clones, about 95% of which are singletons. Sample: naive CD8+ T cells sorted from blood. These receptor sequences come from a man aged 18 to 29 in good health.

The chain couples TRBV7-9 to TRBJ1-4; TRBD1 matches 8 bases. V shed 0 bases and J 7 bases; nucleotides not matched to a gene: 7. The CDR3 runs to 16 residues. In germline, CDR1 is SEHNR, CDR2 FQNEAQ (reference sequence). CDR3 nucleotides: TGTGCCAGCAGCTTAGCGGGAGAAACAGGGGGTGAAAAACTGTTTTTT. Protein: CASSLAGETGGEKLFF.

This chain uses TRBV28 with TRBJ2-6; the D is unclear. The ends were cut back, 2 bases at V and 0 bases at J, with 14 bases in the middle. The CDR3 totals 18 residues. Looked up from germline, CDR1 is MDHEN and CDR2 is SYDVKM. CDR3 amino acids: CASSLHPAPTSGANVLTF. The CDR3 DNA follows: TGTGCCAGCAGTTTACACCCAGCCCCAACCTCTGGGGCCAACGTCCTGACTTTC.

This chain connects TRBV4-2 to TRBJ2-7; possibly TRBD1 or TRBD2 for D (6 bases each). Germline-derived CDR1 and CDR2 are LGHNA and YNFKEQ. The CDR3 extends over 13 amino acids. V lost 3 bases and J lost 7, with 13 bases in between. CDR3 residues: CASSHSGAGEQYF. The DNA for the CDR3 is TGTGCCAGCAGCCATTCGGGGGCGGGGGAGCAGTACTTC.

This sequence joins TRBV30 and TRBJ1-3, with D possibly TRBD1 on 6 matching bases. CDR1 and CDR2 from the germline V gene are GTSNPN and SVGIG (reference sequence). Trimming removed 5 bases from V and 0 bases from J, with 14 bases in between. The CDR3 is 15 amino acids. In DNA form, the CDR3 reads TGTGCCTGGGAGGATGGGGGGGCCTCTGGAAACACCATATATTTT. The encoded protein is CAWEDGGASGNTIYF.

The V and J genes are TRBV18 and TRBJ1-6; TRBD1 aligns across 8 bases. V was pared by 4 bases and J by 4 bases, with 3 bases of the junction left unmatched. Germline lookup yields CDR1 KGHSH and CDR2 LQKENI. This CDR3 spans 15 amino acids. In DNA form, the CDR3 reads TGTGCCAGCTCACTGGACAGGGATTATAATTCACCCCTCCACTTT. This codes for CASSLDRDYNSPLHF.

This sequence joins TRBV27 and TRBJ1-6; 9 bases match TRBD1. Germline V lookup: CDR1 MNHEY, CDR2 SMNVEV (reference sequence). This CDR3 spans 18 amino acids. V dropped 5 bases and J dropped 4; count of bases not matched to a gene: 12. The CDR3 protein is CASSLRPSDRGYNSPLHF. DNA of the CDR3: TGTGCCAGCAGTCTAAGACCCTCGGACAGGGGATATAATTCACCCCTCCACTTT.

The count of this clone is one. The chain employs TRBV10-3 and TRBJ1-2, with D possibly matching TRBD1 (6 bases). V was clipped by 6 bases and J by 2 bases, with 13 bases between them. This CDR3 has 14 amino acids. Germline V gene data show CDR1 as ENHRY and CDR2 as SYGVKD. The CDR3 bases are TGTGCCATCAGGGATGGACAGCCCAACTATGGCTACACCTTC. Translation: CAIRDGQPNYGYTF.

This sequence joins TRBV9 and TRBJ1-4; D not resolved. Germline assignment: CDR1 SGDLS and CDR2 YYNGEE. The CDR3 length is 14 residues. V shed 0 bases and J shed 3 bases, with 6 bases lying between them. This CDR3 reads CASSVDSANEKLFF. CDR3 in DNA: TGTGCCAGCAGCGTAGATTCAGCTAATGAAAAACTGTTTTTT.

This chain links TRBV5-6 with TRBJ1-3, with a possible D match to TRBD1 (6 bases). Looked up from germline, CDR1 is SGHDT and CDR2 is YYEEEE. The CDR3 loop spans 15 amino acids. V lost 4 bases, J lost 0 bases, and 11 bases lay in between. The CDR3, as DNA: TGTGCCAGCAGCAGGGACATCGGCTCTGGAAACACCATATATTTT. It translates to CASSRDIGSGNTIYF. The variable domain in full, completed from reference TRBV5-6 and TRBJ1-3, reads DAGVTQSPTHLIKTRGQQVTLRCSPKSGHDTVSWYQQALGQGPQFIFQYYEEEERQRGNFPDRFSGHQFPNYSSELNVNALLLGDSALYLCASSRDIGSGNTIYFGEGSWLTVV.

The chain is built from TRBV5-4 and TRBJ1-2; D is perhaps TRBD1 (6 bases). The CDR3 runs 13 residues. Trimming pared 4 bases from V and 6 bases from J, leaving 13 bases between. The germline CDR1 and CDR2 sequences are SGHNT and YYREEE (reference sequence). The CDR3 protein is CASSGGRGDGYTF. CDR3 sequence (DNA): TGTGCCAGCAGCGGGGGCAGGGGTGATGGCTACACCTTC.

The V and J genes are TRBV13 and TRBJ1-3; a possible D gene is TRBD1 (6 bases). This CDR3 has 15 residues. Looked up from germline, CDR1 is PRHDT and CDR2 is FYEKMQ (reference sequence). V shed 5 bases and J shed 2 bases, with 13 bases lying between them. This CDR3 is CASSPGGVAGNTIYF. The CDR3 nucleotides read TGTGCCAGCAGCCCCGGGGGCGTCGCTGGAAACACCATATATTTT.

The chain employs TRBV9 and TRBJ2-7; TRBD2 matches at 13 bases. Germline lookup yields CDR1 SGDLS and CDR2 YYNGEE. The CDR3 length is 15 residues. J gave up 4 bases and V 3 bases, and 4 bases lay outside the gene matches. The CDR3 coding sequence is TGTGCCAGCAGCGACGGGACTAGCGGGATTTACGAGCAGTACTTC. It codes for CASSDGTSGIYEQYF. Full variable domain (outside the CDR3, taken from reference TRBV9 and TRBJ2-7): DSGVTQTPKHLITATGQRVTLRCSPRSGDLSVYWYQQSLDQGLQFLIQYYNGEERAKGNILERFSAQQFPDLHSELNLSSLELGDSALYFCASSDGTSGIYEQYFGPGTRLTVT.

This chain links TRBV14 with TRBJ2-7; no firm D call. This CDR3 spans 14 amino acids. The V end was cut by 1 base, the J end by 2 bases, with 9 bases between. The germline V gene encodes CDR1 SGHDN and CDR2 FVKESK. CDR3 loop: CASSQGTAAYEQYF. CDR3 bases: TGTGCCAGCAGCCAAGGGACGGCGGCCTACGAGCAGTACTTC. Combining the CDR3 with reference TRBV14 and TRBJ2-7 gives the whole variable domain EAGVTQFPSHSVIEKGQTVTLRCDPISGHDNLYWYRRVMGKEIKFLLHFVKESKQDESGMPNNRFLAERTGGTYSTLKVQPAELEDSGVYFCASSQGTAAYEQYFGPGTRLTVT.

This clone showed up just once. The chain joins TRBV4-1 to TRBJ1-2; perhaps TRBD1 as D (5 bases). This CDR3 spans 15 amino acids. Germline lookup yields CDR1 MGHRA and CDR2 YSYEKL. V was trimmed by 0 bases and J by 1 base, leaving 9 bases between them. The CDR3 spells CASSQEGLDNYGYTF. DNA for the CDR3: TGCGCCAGCAGCCAAGAGGGACTGGATAACTATGGCTACACCTTC.

The rearrangement links TRBV5-1 to TRBJ1-2; TRBD1 is a possible D gene (6 bases). Trimming stripped 4 bases from V and 0 bases from J, with 16 bases between. Germline-derived CDR1 and CDR2 are SGHRS and YFSETQ. The CDR3 runs 16 residues. Written as DNA, the CDR3 is TGCGCCAGCAGCCCACAAGGACAGTTAGCTAACTATGGCTACACCTTC. This translates into CASSPQGQLANYGYTF.

V is TRBV6-6 and J is TRBJ2-1; the D gene could be TRBD1 or TRBD2 (6 bases each). Germline V gives CDR1 MNHNY, CDR2 SVGAGI (reference sequence). V was clipped by 0 bases and J by 7 bases, with 16 bases between them. The CDR3 loop spans 16 amino acids. In DNA, the CDR3 is TGTGCCAGCAGTTACTCTGCAAAAGGGGGGCTGAATGAGCAGTTCTTC. Protein: CASSYSAKGGLNEQFF.

This chain uses TRBV15 with TRBJ2-3, with TRBD1 matching over 7 bases. Trimming took 2 bases from V and 6 from J; bases not matched to a gene: 14. Germline CDR1 is LNHNV and CDR2 is YYDKDF (reference sequence). The CDR3 runs to 17 residues. This chain's CDR3 is CATSRTLTGNSEDTQYF. DNA for the CDR3: TGTGCCACCAGCAGAACTTTGACAGGGAATTCTGAGGATACGCAGTATTTT.

The CDR3 here is CASSLYSDYSNQPQHF. For the CDR3, the DNA is TGTGCCAGCAGCTTATACTCAGACTATAGCAATCAGCCCCAGCATTTT. The chain carries TRBV7-6 and TRBJ1-5; D is undetermined. Germline V gene data show CDR1 as SGHVS and CDR2 as FNYEAQ. The CDR3 has 16 residues. The ends were cut back, 2 bases at V and 0 bases at J, with 11 bases in the middle.

This chain links TRBV5-4 with TRBJ1-4, with a weak D call TRBD1 (5 bases). The CDR3 is 15 amino acids. Germline values: CDR1 SGHNT, CDR2 YYREEE (reference sequence). Between the trimmed V and J ends, which lost 4 bases and 8 bases, there was a span of 18 bases. The CDR3 loop is CASSRATGGAEKLFF. CDR3 bases: TGTGCCAGCAGCCGAGCGACCGGGGGAGCGGAAAAACTGTTTTTT.

This chain joins TRBV9 and TRBJ2-3; a possible D gene is TRBD2 (6 bases). The germline V and J ends were trimmed by 0 bases and 4 bases, with 12 bases remaining between them. The CDR3 is 15 amino acids. The germline V gene encodes CDR1 SGDLS and CDR2 YYNGEE. The CDR3 region has the DNA TGTGCCAGCAGCGTAGCGGGAGCAGTCTCAGATACGCAGTATTTT. It is translated as CASSVAGAVSDTQYF.

V usage is TRBV5-7 and J usage is TRBJ2-1; 15 bases align to TRBD2. TRBV5-7 has ORF status, its function being uncertain. Trimming removed 3 bases from V and 5 bases from J; junction bases left unmatched: 6. This CDR3 is 17 amino acids long. CDR3 residues: CASSSRTSGRGHNEQFF. CDR3 DNA: TGTGCCAGCAGCTCCCGGACTAGCGGGAGGGGGCACAATGAGCAGTTCTTC.

This rearrangement joins TRBV9 to TRBJ1-5; D gene unclear. Trimming shortened V by 0 bases and J by 0 bases, and 7 bases separated the two germline ends. This CDR3 has 15 residues. Germline V CDR1 and CDR2: SGDLS, YYNGEE. CDR3 residues: CASSVAADSNQPQHF. The DNA for the CDR3 is TGTGCCAGCAGCGTAGCGGCAGATAGCAATCAGCCCCAGCATTTT.

The J gene is TRBJ1-3, the V gene TRBV25-1; D not resolved. CDR1 MGHDK and CDR2 SYGVNS come from the germline V gene. The V gene lost 4 bases and the J gene lost 3 bases, with 22 bases spanning the gap. The CDR3 contains 18 residues. The CDR3 sequence is CASSAFSGRSRNGNTIYF. The DNA for the CDR3 is TGTGCCAGCAGTGCCTTCTCTGGACGAAGTCGAAATGGAAACACCATATATTTT.